A single sample is the source of the 2 T cell receptor beta chains below, sequenced in a study of T cell responses to AZD1222 COVID-19 vaccine. Measured with immunoSEQ multiplex PCR; TCRdb has only the in-frame clones, and not every one. The sample consists of about 94,000 clones, more than 70% of them appearing once. This specimen was peripheral blood, taken on day 0 of AZD1222 vaccination. The receptor source for this set is an adult in good health.

The chain uses TRBV11-1 and TRBJ2-7; a possible D gene is TRBD2 (6 bases). From germline, CDR1 is SGHAT and CDR2 FQDESV (reference sequence). V lost 5 bases to trimming and J lost 0 bases, with 11 bases between them. The CDR3 spans 14 residues. CDR3 residues: CASSHGSSSYEQYF. DNA of the CDR3: TGTGCCAGCAGCCACGGGAGTAGCTCCTACGAGCAGTACTTC.

This clone was seen a handful of times. This rearrangement joins TRBV7-9 to TRBJ1-3; no definite D call. Germline loops: CDR1 SEHNR, CDR2 FQNEAQ (reference sequence). Trimming pared 5 bases from V and 2 bases from J, leaving 13 bases between. The CDR3 spans 15 residues. CDR3 sequence: CASSPKRRAGNTIYF. Written as DNA, the CDR3 is TGTGCCAGCAGCCCTAAGCGGAGGGCTGGAAACACCATATATTTT.